The sequence of this T cell receptor (beta chain) was determined in a study of cytotoxic CD8 clonotypes in ibrutinib-treated CLL. Profiled with immunoSEQ multiplex PCR; TCRdb holds only in-frame clones, not every one. The sample shows around 160,000 clones, 81% of them seen only once. The sequencing used PBMCs, collected after 12 months of ibrutinib treatment. The TCR originated in a human donor with chronic lymphocytic leukemia.

For the CDR3, the DNA is TGTGCCAGCAGTAGCATACAGGACAATGAGCAGTTCTTC. It encodes CASSSIQDNEQFF. The chain combines TRBV2 with TRBJ2-1; TRBD1 might be the D (5 bases). With 5 bases removed from V and 5 bases from J, the gap between germline ends came to 10 bases. The CDR3 is made up of 13 amino acids. CDR1 and CDR2 from the germline V gene are SNHLY and FYNNEI.